The 20 T cell receptor beta chains in this list originate from one sample, sequenced in a study of T cell repertoires in cytomegalovirus infection. TCRdb ran MiXCR on the reads and lists one entry per CDR3 protein. The sample carries 450,000 to 650,000 distinct CDR3 sequences, about 26% recorded once. Sequencing input: PBMCs. These receptors were taken from a human donor in good health (CMV status not recorded). Some clones in this sample may be carry-over from other donors' samples.

This clonotype was found a few times. The CDR3 DNA reads TGTGCCAGCAGCGTAGTCGGCGCCGGCTCCTACAATGAGCAGTTCTTC. This translates into CASSVVGAGSYNEQFF. The rearrangement uses TRBV9 and TRBJ2-1; D unresolved. The CDR3 extends over 16 amino acids. V lost 0 bases and J lost 0, with 10 bases in between. Germline V gene sequence: CDR1 SGDLS, CDR2 YYNGEE.

The chain combines TRBV6-5 with TRBJ2-7, with D hard to call. The CDR3 spans 13 residues. V was clipped by 0 bases and J by 3 bases, with 6 bases between them. CDR1 and CDR2 (germline): MNHEY, SVGAGI. The CDR3 coding sequence is TGTGCCAGCAGTTACTCGGCACGCTACGAGCAGTACTTC. Protein sequence: CASSYSARYEQYF.

This clonotype was seen a single time. V is TRBV7-6 and J is TRBJ1-5; D remains ambiguous. CDR1 SGHVS and CDR2 FNYEAQ come from the germline V gene. V dropped 5 bases and J dropped 2 bases, with 16 bases sitting between them. The CDR3 contains 16 residues. CDR3 DNA sequence: TGTGCCAGCAGCCCTCGGGCGGGTAGTGGCAATCAGCCCCAGCATTTT. Translating gives CASSPRAGSGNQPQHF.

V usage is TRBV5-6 and J usage is TRBJ2-3; the D gene is possibly TRBD2 (5 bases). In germline, CDR1 is SGHDT, CDR2 YYEEEE. This CDR3 spans 18 amino acids. V dropped 0 bases and J dropped 0 bases, with 17 bases sitting between them. The CDR3 spells CASSLVSGSVYSTDTQYF. The CDR3 nucleotides read TGTGCCAGCAGCTTGGTTTCGGGATCGGTATACAGCACAGATACGCAGTATTTT.

J is TRBJ2-3 and V is TRBV6-1; TRBD2 matches 11 bases. V dropped 8 bases and J dropped 5; count of bases not matched to a gene: 9. This CDR3 has 15 residues. Germline V lookup: CDR1 MNHNS, CDR2 SASEGT. In DNA, the CDR3 is TGTGCCAGCGGGCGACTAGCGGGGTTTGAAGATACGCAGTATTTT. Residues: CASGRLAGFEDTQYF.

This clonotype showed up just a few times. The CDR3 nucleotides read TGTGCCAGTCGAACATGGGGCGCCTCCGAGATAAGGACTAGCGGACGGGGGGATACGCAGTATTTT. Translated: CASRTWGASEIRTSGRGDTQYF. J is TRBJ2-3 and V is TRBV19; 10 nucleotides line up with TRBD2. After removal of 8 bases from V and 6 bases from J, the junction contained 32 bases not matched to a gene. This CDR3 is built from 22 residues. CDR1 and CDR2 from the germline V gene are LNHDA and SQIVND (reference sequence). Looking up the rest from reference TRBV19 and TRBJ2-3 gives the full variable domain: DGGITQSPKYLFRKEGQNVTLSCEQNLNHDAMYWYRQDPGQGLRLIYYSQIVNDFQKGDIAEGYSVSREKKESFPLTVTSAQKNPTAFYLCASRTWGASEIRTSGRGDTQYFGPGTRLTVL.

This clonotype was detected many times. The rearrangement uses TRBV6-6 and TRBJ2-7; 9 bases match TRBD1. The CDR3 covers 14 residues. Germline V gene sequence: CDR1 MNHNY, CDR2 SVGAGI (reference sequence). The J segment lost 2 bases and the V segment lost 5 bases, leaving 4 bases of the junction unmatched. CDR3 region: CASSRGQGTYEQYF. CDR3 in DNA: TGTGCCAGCAGTCGCGGACAGGGGACCTACGAGCAGTACTTC.

The J gene is TRBJ1-4, the V gene TRBV5-1, with a weak D call TRBD1 (5 bases). The germline V gene has CDR1 SGHRS and CDR2 YFSETQ. The germline V and J ends were trimmed by 4 bases and 5 bases, with 6 bases remaining between them. The CDR3 covers 12 residues. CDR3 DNA: TGCGCCAGCAGCAGGGACAATGAAAAACTGTTTTTT. It encodes CASSRDNEKLFF.

The chain uses TRBV7-9 and TRBJ2-5; D gene ambiguous. CDR3 size: 14 residues. With 3 bases removed from V and 1 base from J, the gap between germline ends came to 9 bases. Germline values: CDR1 SEHNR, CDR2 FQNEAQ (reference sequence). CDR3: CASSLRVIQETQYF. DNA of the CDR3: TGTGCCAGCAGCTTGAGAGTGATCCAAGAGACCCAGTACTTC.

This clonotype was counted between two and nine times. This rearrangement joins TRBV6-2 or TRBV6-3 to TRBJ1-5; D call uncertain. With 2 bases removed from V and 5 bases from J, the gap between germline ends came to 7 bases. Germline values: CDR1 MNHEY, CDR2 SVGEGT. The CDR3 has 13 residues. The CDR3 coding sequence is TGTGCCAGCAGTTACCGGGCCGATCAGCCCCAGCATTTT. The encoded protein is CASSYRADQPQHF.

The J gene is TRBJ2-2, the V gene TRBV12-3 or TRBV12-4; TRBD1 aligns across 10 bases. The junction had 6 bases not matched to a gene; V was cut back by 4 bases and J by 4 bases. The CDR3 sequence is 16 residues long. CDR3 amino acids: CASSSRTGGSTGELFF. The CDR3 DNA is TGTGCCAGCAGTTCCAGGACAGGGGGAAGCACCGGGGAGCTGTTTTTT.

In its sample, this clonotype was seen many times. DNA for the CDR3: TGTGCCAGCAGCCCTGGACTAGCGGCCACCGGGGAGCTGTTTTTT. Protein: CASSPGLAATGELFF. This chain connects TRBV7-2 to TRBJ2-2, with TRBD2 identical over 10 bases. Germline CDR1 is SGHTA and CDR2 is FQGNSA. The CDR3 runs to 15 residues. The J segment lost 4 bases and the V segment lost 5 bases, leaving 4 bases of the junction unmatched.

This chain connects TRBV29-1 to TRBJ2-2; possible D gene TRBD1, 6 bases. Between the trimmed V and J ends, which lost 7 bases and 2 bases, there was a span of 14 bases. The CDR3 has 14 amino acids. Germline CDR1 SQVTM, CDR2 ANQGSEA. The CDR3 spells CSARQAVNTGELFF. CDR3 DNA: TGCAGCGCAAGACAGGCCGTCAACACCGGGGAGCTGTTTTTT.

This clonotype was found many times. CDR3: CASSLRIGSGSSDTQYF. CDR3 sequence (DNA): TGTGCCAGCAGTTTAAGGATCGGAAGCGGGAGTTCAGATACGCAGTATTTT. V usage is TRBV12-3 or TRBV12-4 and J usage is TRBJ2-3; 8 bases fit TRBD2. V trimming: 2 bases; J trimming: 4 bases; junction bases outside the gene matches: 11. The CDR3 sequence is 17 residues long.

This CDR3 reads CASSNTKYEQYF. Here the CDR3 DNA reads TGTGCCAGCAGCAACACTAAATACGAGCAGTACTTC. This chain connects TRBV7-2 to TRBJ2-7, with D unclear. CDR1 and CDR2 (germline): SGHTA, FQGNSA. This CDR3 is built from 12 residues. The V and J ends lost 5 bases and 4 bases respectively, with 9 bases between them.

This clonotype was detected only a few times. The rearrangement joins TRBV7-6 to TRBJ2-1, with TRBD2 identical over 8 bases. Germline lookup yields CDR1 SGHVS and CDR2 FNYEAQ. Unmatched junction bases numbered 11, after V lost 4 bases and J lost 9 bases. The CDR3 has 15 amino acids. In DNA form, the CDR3 reads TGTGCCAGCAGCTCCTCAAGCGGGAGTGGTGGTGAGCAGTTCTTC. This gives the protein CASSSSSGSGGEQFF.

The chain combines TRBV29-1 with TRBJ1-1; D is unclear. V lost 4 bases, J lost 2 bases, and 11 bases lay in between. The CDR3 is made up of 13 amino acids. CDR1 and CDR2 (germline): SQVTM, ANQGSEA. As DNA, the CDR3 is TGCAGCGTTGTTAGGGAGCTAAACACTGAAGCTTTCTTT. This gives the protein CSVVRELNTEAFF.

The chain is built from TRBV7-6 and TRBJ2-5; TRBD2 might be the D (6 bases). The CDR3 sequence is 14 residues long. Germline-derived CDR1 and CDR2 are SGHVS and FNYEAQ. Between the trimmed V and J ends, which lost 5 bases and 2 bases, there was a span of 12 bases. This CDR3 reads CASSRRESQETQYF. The CDR3 region has the DNA TGTGCCAGCAGCCGCCGGGAGTCGCAAGAGACCCAGTACTTC.

The chain links TRBV2 to TRBJ1-5; TRBD1 is a possible D gene (6 bases). CDR1 is SNHLY, CDR2 FYNNEI, per germline. V shed 4 bases and J shed 6 bases, with 10 bases lying between them. The CDR3 loop spans 13 amino acids. CDR3 loop: CASSVRGSQPQHF. The CDR3 bases are TGTGCCAGCAGTGTTAGGGGGAGTCAGCCCCAGCATTTT.

This clonotype came up many times. The chain recombines TRBV7-2 with TRBJ1-1, with no clear D. CDR1 and CDR2 from the germline V gene are SGHTA and FQGNSA. V was shortened by 5 bases and J by 1 base, with 14 bases between the two germline ends. The CDR3 is 15 amino acids. CDR3 nucleotides: TGTGCCAGCAGCCAATGGGTAGCGGCGAACACTGAAGCTTTCTTT. Residues: CASSQWVAANTEAFF.